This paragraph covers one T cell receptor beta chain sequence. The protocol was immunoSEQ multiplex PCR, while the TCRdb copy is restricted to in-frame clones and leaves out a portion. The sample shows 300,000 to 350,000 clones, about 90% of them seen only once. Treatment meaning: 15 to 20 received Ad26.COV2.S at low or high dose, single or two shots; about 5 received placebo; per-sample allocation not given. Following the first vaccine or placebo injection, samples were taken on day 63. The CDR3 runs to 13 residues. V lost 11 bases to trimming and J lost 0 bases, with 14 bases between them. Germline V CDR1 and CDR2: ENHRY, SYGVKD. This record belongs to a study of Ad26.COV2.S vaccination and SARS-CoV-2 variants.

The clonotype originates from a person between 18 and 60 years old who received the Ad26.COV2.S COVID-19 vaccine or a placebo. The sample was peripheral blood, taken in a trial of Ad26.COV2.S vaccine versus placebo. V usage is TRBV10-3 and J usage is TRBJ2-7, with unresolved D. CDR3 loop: CAASRISSYEQYF. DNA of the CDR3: TGTGCCGCGTCGCGGATTAGCTCCTACGAGCAGTACTTC.